The rows below give T cell receptor beta chains drawn from one sample of a study of blood T cell repertoires in COVID-19. Measured with immunoSEQ multiplex PCR; TCRdb has only the in-frame clones, and not every one. The table has about 160,000 clones, approximately 82% seen once. The sequencing sample was made of peripheral blood. All receptors come from a woman in her forties with COVID-19, enrolled during active disease. Both conserved end residues are trimmed from each CDR3.

V: TRBV9; J: TRBJ2-1; CDR3: ASSVDVTSGEQF
V: TRBV6-6; J: TRBJ1-1; CDR3: ASSLGADRVRNTEAF
V: TRBV19; J: TRBJ1-5; CDR3: ASSILGGQMPQH
V: TRBV4-2; J: TRBJ2-1; CDR3: ASSPPQVSGRLSYNEQF
V: TRBV20-1; J: TRBJ2-1; CDR3: SAHEWYEQF
V: TRBV5-1; J: TRBJ2-7; CDR3: ASSLASYSRLSRYEQY
V: TRBV16; J: TRBJ1-2; CDR3: ASSQSTLGGYGYT
V: TRBV3-1/TRBV3-2; J: TRBJ1-2; CDR3: ASSKQGAKGYT
V: TRBV2; J: TRBJ2-4; CDR3: ASMVDRGRKNIQY
V: TRBV11-3; J: TRBJ2-1; CDR3: ASSSNWRNNEQF
V: TRBV6-6; J: TRBJ1-4; CDR3: ASARRDSKNEKLF
V: TRBV3-1/TRBV3-2; J: TRBJ2-7; CDR3: ASSLLWGEEQY
V: TRBV19; J: TRBJ2-6; CDR3: ASSTYRASGANVLT
V: TRBV2; J: TRBJ1-1; CDR3: ASSEPSARGDEAF
V: TRBV27; J: TRBJ1-3; CDR3: ASSSVSGNTIY
V: TRBV4-2; J: TRBJ1-5; CDR3: ASSQDGVGGGQPQH
V: TRBV6-5; J: TRBJ1-3; CDR3: ASNSGGPGNTIY
V: TRBV19; J: TRBJ2-2; CDR3: ASNKVWTGVPKWLF
V: TRBV11-3; J: TRBJ1-5; CDR3: ASRGDGKGQPQH
V: TRBV6-2/TRBV6-3; J: TRBJ1-6; CDR3: ASRPPGTAYNSPLH